The clone carrying this T cell receptor beta chain was found a few times. The antigen remains undetermined. A mixed TRB-A/B primer pool amplified rearranged TRB by multiplex touch-down PCR. Using its own MiXCR run on the multiplex PCR reads, TCRdb lists one record per CDR3 protein. The table shows under 15,000 distinct CDR3 sequences, with around 20% occurring only once. The germline V gene encodes CDR1 MNHEY and CDR2 SVGEGT. V lost 6 bases and J lost 4; bases outside the gene matches: 5. This CDR3 is 13 amino acids long. The data stem from a study of T cell repertoires in aging, cancer and after chemotherapy. Study-wide context: Healthy donor repertoires were recorded over several months to years and showed clear clonal overlap.

Whole-study findings and limits: The repertoire data cannot show anything about immunological memory following chemotherapy.

Amplification of TCR beta used genomic DNA extracted from peripheral blood. Sequencing used blood. The chain recombines TRBV6-2 or TRBV6-3 with TRBJ1-2; 7 bases agree with TRBD1. The receptor was derived from a human donor in good health. CDR3: CASRDGTVYGYTF. In nucleotides, the CDR3 is TGTGCCAGCAGGGACGGGACAGTCTATGGCTACACCTTC.